The sequence of this T cell receptor beta chain was determined in a study of CD8 T cells in Susac syndrome. This clonotype was found a few times. Negative isolation was applied to CD8+ and CD4+ T cells, and FACS enrichment was applied to TEMRA cells. Random hexamers were used to reverse transcribe an amount of roughly 0.5 to 1 ug RNA. MiXCR was run by TCRdb on the immunoSEQ multiplex PCR reads, yielding one entry per CDR3 protein. The profile shows around 130,000 distinct CDR3 sequences, roughly 76% of them singletons. The CDR3 contains 16 residues. Trimming took off 4 bases at V and 2 bases at J, with 15 bases between the two ends. Per germline, CDR1 MDHEN and CDR2 SYDVKM.

The sample was CD8+ T cells from PBMCs. The receptor's source is a human donor with multiple sclerosis. The chain uses TRBV28 and TRBJ2-1; a weak D match, TRBD2 (6 bases). The CDR3 coding sequence is TGTGCCAGCAGTTACGGCCCGGGAGCCCCCTACAATGAGCAGTTCTTC. This sequence encodes CASSYGPGAPYNEQFF. Combining the CDR3 with reference TRBV28 and TRBJ2-1 gives the whole variable domain DVKVTQSSRYLVKRTGEKVFLECVQDMDHENMFWYRQDPGLGLRLIYFSYDVKMKEKGDIPEGYSVSREKKERFSLILESASTNQTSMYLCASSYGPGAPYNEQFFGPGTRLTVL.